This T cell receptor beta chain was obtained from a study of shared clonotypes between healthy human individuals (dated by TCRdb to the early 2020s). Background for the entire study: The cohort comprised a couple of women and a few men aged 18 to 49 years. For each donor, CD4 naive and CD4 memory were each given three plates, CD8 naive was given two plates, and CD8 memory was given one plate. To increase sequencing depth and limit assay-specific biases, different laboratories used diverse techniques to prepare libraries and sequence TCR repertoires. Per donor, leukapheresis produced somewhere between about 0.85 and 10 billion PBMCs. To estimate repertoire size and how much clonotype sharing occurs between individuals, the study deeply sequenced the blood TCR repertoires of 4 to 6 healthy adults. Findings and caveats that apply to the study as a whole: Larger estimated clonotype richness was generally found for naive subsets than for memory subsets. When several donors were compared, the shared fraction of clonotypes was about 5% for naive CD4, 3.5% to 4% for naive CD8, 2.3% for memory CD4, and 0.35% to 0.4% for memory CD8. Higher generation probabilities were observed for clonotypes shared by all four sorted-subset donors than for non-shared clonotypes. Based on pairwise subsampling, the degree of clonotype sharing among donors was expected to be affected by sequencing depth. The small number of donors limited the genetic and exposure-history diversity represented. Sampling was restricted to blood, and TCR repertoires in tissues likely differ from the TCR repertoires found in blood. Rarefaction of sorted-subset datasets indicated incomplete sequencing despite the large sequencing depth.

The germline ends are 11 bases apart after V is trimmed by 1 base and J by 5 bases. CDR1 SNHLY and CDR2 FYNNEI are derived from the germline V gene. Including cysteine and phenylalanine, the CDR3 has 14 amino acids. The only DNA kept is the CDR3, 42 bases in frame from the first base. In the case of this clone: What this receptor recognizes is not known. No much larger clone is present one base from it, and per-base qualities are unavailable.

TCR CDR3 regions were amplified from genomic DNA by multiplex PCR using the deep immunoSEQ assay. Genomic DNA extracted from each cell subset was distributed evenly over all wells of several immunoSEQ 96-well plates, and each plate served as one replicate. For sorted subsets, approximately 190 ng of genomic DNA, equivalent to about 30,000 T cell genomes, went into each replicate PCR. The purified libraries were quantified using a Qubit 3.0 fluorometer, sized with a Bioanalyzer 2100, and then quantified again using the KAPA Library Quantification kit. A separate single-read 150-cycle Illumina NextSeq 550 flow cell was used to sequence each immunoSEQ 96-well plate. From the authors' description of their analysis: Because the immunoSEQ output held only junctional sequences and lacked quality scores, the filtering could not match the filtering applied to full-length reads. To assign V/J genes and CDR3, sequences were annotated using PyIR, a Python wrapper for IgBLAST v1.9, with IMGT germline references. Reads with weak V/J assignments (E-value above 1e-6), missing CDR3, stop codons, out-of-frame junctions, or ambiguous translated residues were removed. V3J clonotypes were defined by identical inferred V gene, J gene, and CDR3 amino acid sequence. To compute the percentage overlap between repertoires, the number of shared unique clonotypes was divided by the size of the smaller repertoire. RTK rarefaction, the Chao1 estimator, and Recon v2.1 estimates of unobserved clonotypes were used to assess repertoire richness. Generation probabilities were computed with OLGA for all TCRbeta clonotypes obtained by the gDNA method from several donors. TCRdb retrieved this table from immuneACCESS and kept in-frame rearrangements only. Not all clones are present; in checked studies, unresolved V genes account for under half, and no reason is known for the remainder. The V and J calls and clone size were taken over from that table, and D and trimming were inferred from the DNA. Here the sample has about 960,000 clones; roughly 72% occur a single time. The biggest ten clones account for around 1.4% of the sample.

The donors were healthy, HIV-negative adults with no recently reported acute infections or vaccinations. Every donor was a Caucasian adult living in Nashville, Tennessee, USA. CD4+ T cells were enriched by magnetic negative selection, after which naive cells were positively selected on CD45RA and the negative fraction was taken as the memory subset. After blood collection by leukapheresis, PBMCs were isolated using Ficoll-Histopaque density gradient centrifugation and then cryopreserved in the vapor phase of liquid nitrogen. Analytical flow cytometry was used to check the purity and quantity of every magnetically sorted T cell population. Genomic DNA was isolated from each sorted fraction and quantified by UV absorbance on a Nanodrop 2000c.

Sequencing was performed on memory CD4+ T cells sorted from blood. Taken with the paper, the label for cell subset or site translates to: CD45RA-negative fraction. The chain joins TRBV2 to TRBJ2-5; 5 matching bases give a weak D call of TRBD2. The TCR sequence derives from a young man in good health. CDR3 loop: CASSEGPSLETQYF. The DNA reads TGTGCCAGCAGTGAAGGGCCTAGCTTGGAGACCCAGTACTTC.